This TCR beta chain was obtained from a study of T cell responses to AZD1222 COVID-19 vaccine. Germline-derived CDR1 and CDR2 are SNHLY and FYNNEI. The CDR3 spans 11 residues. V lost 4 bases and J lost 4, with 5 bases in between. Produced via immunoSEQ multiplex PCR; TCRdb's table is partial and in-frame only. The sample carries some 120,000 clones, roughly 87% recorded once. The TCR comes from an adult in good health. The rearrangement links TRBV2 to TRBJ2-7; D gene uncertain. The specimen comprised peripheral blood, sampled on day 0 of AZD1222 vaccination. For the CDR3, the DNA is TGTGCCAGCAGTGCAGGATACGAGCAGTACTTC. Translation gives CASSAGYEQYF.